This T cell receptor beta chain was captured by sequencing in a study of T cells in Graves' hyperthyroidism and ophthalmopathy. Background on the study: The blood sample was taken at first diagnosis, before treatment began.

The CDR3 length is 14 residues. The V and J ends lost 5 bases and 2 bases respectively, with 9 bases between them. CDR1 and CDR2 from the germline V gene are LGHDT and YNNKEL (reference sequence). Those with hyperthyroidism were 18 to 65 years old, newly diagnosed, and ill for under 2 months. It was RNA transcripts that yielded the amplified TCR beta CDR3 regions. Initially, a first-round RT-PCR of the TCR CDR3 employed the HTBI primer set. TCRdb called the multiplex PCR reads again in MiXCR, with one record for every CDR3 protein. This sample has over 550,000 distinct CDR3 sequences; 16% occur once, and the top ten carry about 20%.

The rearrangement joins TRBV3-1 to TRBJ1-4; TRBD1 might be the D (5 bases). The sequence derives from a young woman with Graves' hyperthyroidism. Source material: blood. In DNA, the CDR3 is TGTGCCAGCAGCGGGGGGGTTACTAATGAAAAACTGTTTTTT. This gives the protein CASSGGVTNEKLFF.